Reported below is one T cell receptor beta chain. From the 5' RACE reads, TCRdb called clonotypes with MiXCR, one entry per CDR3 protein. This sample has approximately 220,000 distinct CDR3 sequences, with approximately 8% found just once. The entry originates in a study of identical twins. V was pared by 5 bases and J by 6 bases, with 6 bases of the junction left unmatched. The CDR3 is 14 amino acids. The germline V gene encodes CDR1 SGHAT and CDR2 FQNNGV. Separately, the same data were catalogued under a study of yellow fever vaccine responses in identical twins.

The V call is TRBV11-2, the J call TRBJ2-1; 8 bases are a match to TRBD2. Material for sequencing was CD8+ T cells sorted from blood. The receptor was isolated from a woman in her late teens or twenties in good health. The CDR3, as DNA: TGTGCCAGCAGCGCCGAGGGACTAGTCAATGAGCAGTTCTTC. Amino acids: CASSAEGLVNEQFF.